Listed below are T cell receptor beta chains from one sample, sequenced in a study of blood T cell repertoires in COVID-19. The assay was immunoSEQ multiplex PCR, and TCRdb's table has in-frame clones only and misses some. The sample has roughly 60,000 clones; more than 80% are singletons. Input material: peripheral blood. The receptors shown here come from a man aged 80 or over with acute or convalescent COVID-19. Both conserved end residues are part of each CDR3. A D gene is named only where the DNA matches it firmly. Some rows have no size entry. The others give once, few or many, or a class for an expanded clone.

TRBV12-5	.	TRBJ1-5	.	CASGWGDGQPQHF	TGTGCTAGTGGTTGGGGAGATGGGCAGCCCCAGCATTTT
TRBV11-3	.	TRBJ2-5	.	CASSLPGLQETQYF	TGTGCCAGCAGCCTCCCGGGACTTCAAGAGACCCAGTACTTC
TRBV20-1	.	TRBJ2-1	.	CSASYFRGSDNEQFF	TGCAGTGCTAGTTATTTTCGGGGGAGCGACAATGAGCAGTTCTTC
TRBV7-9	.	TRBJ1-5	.	CASSRGNQPQHF	TGTGCCAGCAGCCGGGGGAATCAGCCCCAGCATTTT
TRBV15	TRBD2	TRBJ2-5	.	CATSRGIAGGKRGETQYF	TGTGCCACCAGCAGAGGGATAGCGGGGGGAAAAAGGGGAGAGACCCAGTACTTC
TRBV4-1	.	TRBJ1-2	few	CASSQDPRNGYTF	TGCGCCAGCAGCCAAGATCCGAGAAATGGCTACACCTTC
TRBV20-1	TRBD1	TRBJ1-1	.	CSATQTGRAFF	TGCAGTGCCACTCAGACAGGGCGGGCTTTCTTT
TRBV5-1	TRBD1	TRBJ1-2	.	CASSTGGYGYTF	TGCGCCAGCTCGACAGGGGGCTATGGCTACACCTTC
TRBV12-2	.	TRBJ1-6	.	CASRCKQGENNSPLHF	TGTGCAAGTCGCTGCAAACAGGGAGAAAATAATTCACCCCTCCACTTT
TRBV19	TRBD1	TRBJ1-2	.	CASSPATGFGYGYTF	TGTGCCAGTAGTCCAGCGACAGGGTTTGGCTATGGCTACACCTTC
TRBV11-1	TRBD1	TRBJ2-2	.	CASSTQGDEKTGELFF	TGTGCCAGCAGCACTCAGGGGGATGAGAAGACCGGGGAGCTGTTTTTT
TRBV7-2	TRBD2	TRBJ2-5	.	CASSSRLAEETQYF	TGTGCCAGCAGTTCCAGACTAGCGGAAGAGACCCAGTACTTC
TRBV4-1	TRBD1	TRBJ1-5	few	CASSQERQGPQHF	TGCGCCAGCAGCCAAGAAAGACAGGGGCCCCAGCATTTT
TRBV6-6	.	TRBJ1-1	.	CASSPRRQTNTEAFF	TGTGCCAGCAGCCCACGCAGACAGACGAACACTGAAGCTTTCTTT
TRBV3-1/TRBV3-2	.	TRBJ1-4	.	CASSPTQAIHEKLFF	TGTGCCAGCAGCCCTACGCAAGCCATTCATGAAAAACTGTTTTTT
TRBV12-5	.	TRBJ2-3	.	CASVSVLGGDTQYF	TGTGCTAGCGTTTCGGTATTGGGGGGAGATACGCAGTATTTT
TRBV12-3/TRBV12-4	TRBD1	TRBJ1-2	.	CASSINRGLGYTF	TGTGCCAGCAGCATTAACAGGGGGCTCGGCTACACCTTC
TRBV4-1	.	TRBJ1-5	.	CASSPKGPRTGNQPQHF	TGCGCCAGCAGCCCTAAGGGTCCGCGGACAGGCAATCAGCCCCAGCATTTT
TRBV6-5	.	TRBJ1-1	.	CASRREQGLNTEAFF	TGTGCCAGCAGAAGGGAACAGGGACTAAACACTGAAGCTTTCTTT
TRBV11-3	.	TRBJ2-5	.	CASSLEDTTQYF	TGTGCCAGCAGCTTAGAGGACACCACCCAGTACTTC
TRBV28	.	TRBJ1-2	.	CASSLLGGGPNYGYTF	TGTGCCAGCAGTTTATTGGGGGGGGGCCCCAACTATGGCTACACCTTC
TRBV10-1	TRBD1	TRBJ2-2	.	CASSRTGVNTGELFF	TGCGCCAGCAGCCGGACAGGGGTGAACACCGGGGAGCTGTTTTTT
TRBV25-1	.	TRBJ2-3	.	CASSESGQGSTDTQYF	TGTGCCAGCAGTGAATCGGGACAAGGGAGCACAGATACGCAGTATTTT
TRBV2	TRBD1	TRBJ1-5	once	CASSGTGGRQPQHF	TGTGCCAGCAGTGGTACAGGGGGCCGGCAGCCCCAGCATTTT
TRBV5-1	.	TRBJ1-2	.	CASSLERVGYTF	TGCGCCAGCAGCTTGGAGAGGGTTGGCTACACCTTC
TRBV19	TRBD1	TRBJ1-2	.	CASSPSVHRGRSGGYTF	TGTGCCAGTAGTCCCTCCGTCCACAGGGGCAGGTCGGGTGGCTACACCTTC
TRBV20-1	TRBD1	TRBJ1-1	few	CSASYTGGSTEAFF	TGCAGTGCTAGTTACACAGGGGGGTCCACTGAAGCTTTCTTT